This entry is about one TCR beta chain. Its antigen is still unknown. The data are from a study of cytomegalovirus exposure and HLA in healthy donors. Overall study results and limits: Across donors, presence/absence analyses took sequencing depth to be roughly uniform. Cytomegalovirus status, reportedly, was diagnosed with high specificity and sensitivity by the classifier. As a later analysis revealed, most CMV-associated TCR beta chains appeared HLA-restricted.

Primers for the PCR totalled 60 Vbeta and 13 Jbeta. Per the original data handling: In a later analysis, the count reached about 82 million unique TCR beta chains, with 10 million to 14 million shared. Produced via immunoSEQ multiplex PCR; TCRdb's table is partial and in-frame only. For V, J and clone size, that table is used; D and trimming come from the DNA. The sample contains more than 150,000 clones, over 70% of which appear only once. J was trimmed by 5 bases and V by 2 bases; bases with no gene match: 6. Germline CDR1 and CDR2: SGHDT and YYEEEE. This CDR3 comprises 14 residues. The sequence was obtained from a man aged 50-59 years in good health and CMV-seronegative. The genes are TRBV5-6 and TRBJ1-2; 7 bases line up with TRBD1. Sequenced material: PBMCs. The CDR3 coding sequence is TGTGCCAGCAGCTTAGGGGGACAGTTTTATGGCTACACCTTC. Amino acid sequence: CASSLGGQFYGYTF.